This record covers a single T cell receptor beta chain. The entry originates in a study of cytomegalovirus exposure and HLA in healthy donors. 13 Jbeta primers and 60 Vbeta primers were used for the PCR. This table comes from immunoSEQ multiplex PCR, and its TCRdb copy is limited to in-frame clones, with some not included. The sample yields over 200,000 clones, roughly 80% seen once. V shed 0 bases, J shed 4 bases, and the junction held 5 bases outside the gene matches. Per the germline V gene, CDR1 is KGHSY and CDR2 is FQNENV. The CDR3 consists of 16 residues. The receptor was isolated from a male donor in good health and CMV-seronegative. The chain joins TRBV16 to TRBJ1-5, with 8 positions matching TRBD1. Specimen: PBMCs. The CDR3: CASSQSGTGLNQPQHF. CDR3 DNA: TGTGCCAGCAGCCAATCGGGGACAGGTCTTAATCAGCCCCAGCATTTT. Full variable domain (outside the CDR3, taken from reference TRBV16 and TRBJ1-5): GEEVAQTPKHLVRGEGQKAKLYCAPIKGHSYVFWYQQVLKNEFKFLISFQNENVFDETGMPKERFSAKCLPNSPCSLEIQATKLEDSAVYFCASSQSGTGLNQPQHFGDGTRLSIL.